The TCR beta chain described here comes from a study of blood T cell repertoires in COVID-19 (dated by TCRdb to about 2020). Context from the whole study: Samples covering the acute and convalescent phases of COVID-19 were provided by collaborators in the United States, Italy and Spain. The material from the prospective study consisted of cDNA or gDNA derived from T cells, B-cell-depleted T cells, or PBMCs. Subjects who had been exposed to COVID-19, were actively infected with it, or had recovered from it provided the deeply sampled blood TCRbeta repertoires that made up the dataset. A freely available public database, intended as a resource for researchers studying the immune response to SARS-CoV-2, is where the repertoires were released. Samples came from the ongoing ImmuneRACE study (first 160 participants) plus 1,254 subjects from 6 global collaborators. A de-identified subject ID, COVID-19 status, age in years and sex were almost always included in the sample metadata. Where HLA class I and class II types were available, the types were taken from metadata supplied by the sample provider, not from assay-based typing. Summary of the overall study and its limitations: The quantity of clinical and demographic metadata differed by source and by participant and was supplied without curation.

From the cysteine through the phenylalanine, the CDR3 covers 14 amino acids. CDR3 DNA is the only sequence kept; it has 42 bases, read in frame from the first base. The germline V gene specifies SGHRS as CDR1 and YFSETQ as CDR2. A distance of 12 bases separates the germline ends of V and J, which lose 4 bases and 3 bases respectively. TCRbeta CDR3 regions were amplified from genomic DNA using the immunoSEQ Assay, a bias-controlled multiplex PCR. In the authors' own workflow: The number of nucleated cells in each sample was estimated from the amplification of reference gene primers within the assay. To quantify the absolute abundance of each unique TCRbeta CDR3 rearrangement, sequence reads were collapsed and filtered. For each sample, productive Simpson clonality was calculated as the square root of Simpson's diversity index over productive rearrangements. This immuneACCESS table, as held by TCRdb, lists in-frame sequences with V and J called but not all clones. Of the missing ones, under half trace to an unresolved V gene in checked studies; the others have no known cause. Clonal size and the V and J genes are those of that table, whereas D and trimming came from the DNA. The sample table lists about 110,000 clones, approximately 90% of them with a count of one. The ten largest clonotypes hold 3% to 3.5% of the sample.

The collaborating institutions used their own protocols to collect whole blood in K2EDTA tubes. For TCRbeta analysis, collaborators shipped samples in one of three forms: frozen whole blood, isolated PBMCs, or DNA extracted from either of those sample types. A note on this clone: No antigen is known for it. Base qualities are missing; no much larger clone stands one base away.

This receptor was taken from a woman aged 45-65 years with acute or convalescent COVID-19. The sequenced sample consisted of peripheral blood. The V and J segments used are TRBV5-1 and TRBJ2-3; D gene: possibly TRBD2, on 5 matching bases. The CDR3 is CASSGERLTDTQYF. Read as DNA, the sequence is TGCGCCAGCAGCGGGGAGCGCCTGACAGATACGCAGTATTTT.